The sequence of this T cell receptor beta chain was determined in a study of T cells after yellow fever vaccination. Overall study context: Any fraction with a low cell number was prepared using SMART-Seq v4 Ultra Low Input.

Details on this clonotype: Its antigen is currently unknown.

Generation of TCR cDNA used 5'RACE template switching (which added a universal primer site and UMIs). MiXCR was run by TCRdb on the 5' RACE reads, yielding one entry per CDR3 protein. This sample yields 600,000 to 750,000 distinct CDR3 sequences, of which 12% are seen a single time; approximately 15% belongs to the top ten. V was clipped by 2 bases and J by 7 bases, with 10 bases between them. There are 12 residues in the CDR3. Per germline, CDR1 SGHNT and CDR2 YYREEE (reference sequence). Study-level points and caveats: From the bulk population, abundant clonotypes could contaminate and appear within FACS-sorted repertoires.

This TCR came from a man aged 25 to 40 who received the YFV17D yellow fever vaccine. The genes are TRBV5-4 and TRBJ2-7; no clear D. This material consisted of PBMCs, taken on the day of the yellow fever booster vaccination. The CDR3 protein is CASSFSAAEQYF. Here the CDR3 DNA reads TGTGCCAGCAGCTTTTCCGCGGCGGAGCAGTACTTC.